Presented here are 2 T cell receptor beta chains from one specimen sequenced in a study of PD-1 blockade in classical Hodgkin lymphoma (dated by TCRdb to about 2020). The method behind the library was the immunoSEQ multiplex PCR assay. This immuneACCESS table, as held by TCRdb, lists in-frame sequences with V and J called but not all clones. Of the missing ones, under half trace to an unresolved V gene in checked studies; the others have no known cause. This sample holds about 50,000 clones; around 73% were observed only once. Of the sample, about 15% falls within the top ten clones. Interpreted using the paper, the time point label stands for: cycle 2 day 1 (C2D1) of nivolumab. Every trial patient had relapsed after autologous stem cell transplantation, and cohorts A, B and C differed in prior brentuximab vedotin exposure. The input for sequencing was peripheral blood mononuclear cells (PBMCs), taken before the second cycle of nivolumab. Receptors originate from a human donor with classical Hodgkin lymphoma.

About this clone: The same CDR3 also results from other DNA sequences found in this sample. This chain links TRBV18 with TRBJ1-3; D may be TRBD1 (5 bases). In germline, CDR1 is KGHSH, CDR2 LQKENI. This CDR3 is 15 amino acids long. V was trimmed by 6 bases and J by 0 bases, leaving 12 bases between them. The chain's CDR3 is CASSPGTDSGNTIYF. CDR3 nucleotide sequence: TGTGCCAGCTCCCCCGGGACGGACTCTGGAAACACCATATATTTT.

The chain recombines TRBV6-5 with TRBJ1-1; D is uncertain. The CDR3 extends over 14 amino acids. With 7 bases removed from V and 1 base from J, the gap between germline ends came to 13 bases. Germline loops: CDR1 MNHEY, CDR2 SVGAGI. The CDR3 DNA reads TGTGCCAGCACTAGGGATGGGCAGAACACTGAAGCTTTCTTT. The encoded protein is CASTRDGQNTEAFF.